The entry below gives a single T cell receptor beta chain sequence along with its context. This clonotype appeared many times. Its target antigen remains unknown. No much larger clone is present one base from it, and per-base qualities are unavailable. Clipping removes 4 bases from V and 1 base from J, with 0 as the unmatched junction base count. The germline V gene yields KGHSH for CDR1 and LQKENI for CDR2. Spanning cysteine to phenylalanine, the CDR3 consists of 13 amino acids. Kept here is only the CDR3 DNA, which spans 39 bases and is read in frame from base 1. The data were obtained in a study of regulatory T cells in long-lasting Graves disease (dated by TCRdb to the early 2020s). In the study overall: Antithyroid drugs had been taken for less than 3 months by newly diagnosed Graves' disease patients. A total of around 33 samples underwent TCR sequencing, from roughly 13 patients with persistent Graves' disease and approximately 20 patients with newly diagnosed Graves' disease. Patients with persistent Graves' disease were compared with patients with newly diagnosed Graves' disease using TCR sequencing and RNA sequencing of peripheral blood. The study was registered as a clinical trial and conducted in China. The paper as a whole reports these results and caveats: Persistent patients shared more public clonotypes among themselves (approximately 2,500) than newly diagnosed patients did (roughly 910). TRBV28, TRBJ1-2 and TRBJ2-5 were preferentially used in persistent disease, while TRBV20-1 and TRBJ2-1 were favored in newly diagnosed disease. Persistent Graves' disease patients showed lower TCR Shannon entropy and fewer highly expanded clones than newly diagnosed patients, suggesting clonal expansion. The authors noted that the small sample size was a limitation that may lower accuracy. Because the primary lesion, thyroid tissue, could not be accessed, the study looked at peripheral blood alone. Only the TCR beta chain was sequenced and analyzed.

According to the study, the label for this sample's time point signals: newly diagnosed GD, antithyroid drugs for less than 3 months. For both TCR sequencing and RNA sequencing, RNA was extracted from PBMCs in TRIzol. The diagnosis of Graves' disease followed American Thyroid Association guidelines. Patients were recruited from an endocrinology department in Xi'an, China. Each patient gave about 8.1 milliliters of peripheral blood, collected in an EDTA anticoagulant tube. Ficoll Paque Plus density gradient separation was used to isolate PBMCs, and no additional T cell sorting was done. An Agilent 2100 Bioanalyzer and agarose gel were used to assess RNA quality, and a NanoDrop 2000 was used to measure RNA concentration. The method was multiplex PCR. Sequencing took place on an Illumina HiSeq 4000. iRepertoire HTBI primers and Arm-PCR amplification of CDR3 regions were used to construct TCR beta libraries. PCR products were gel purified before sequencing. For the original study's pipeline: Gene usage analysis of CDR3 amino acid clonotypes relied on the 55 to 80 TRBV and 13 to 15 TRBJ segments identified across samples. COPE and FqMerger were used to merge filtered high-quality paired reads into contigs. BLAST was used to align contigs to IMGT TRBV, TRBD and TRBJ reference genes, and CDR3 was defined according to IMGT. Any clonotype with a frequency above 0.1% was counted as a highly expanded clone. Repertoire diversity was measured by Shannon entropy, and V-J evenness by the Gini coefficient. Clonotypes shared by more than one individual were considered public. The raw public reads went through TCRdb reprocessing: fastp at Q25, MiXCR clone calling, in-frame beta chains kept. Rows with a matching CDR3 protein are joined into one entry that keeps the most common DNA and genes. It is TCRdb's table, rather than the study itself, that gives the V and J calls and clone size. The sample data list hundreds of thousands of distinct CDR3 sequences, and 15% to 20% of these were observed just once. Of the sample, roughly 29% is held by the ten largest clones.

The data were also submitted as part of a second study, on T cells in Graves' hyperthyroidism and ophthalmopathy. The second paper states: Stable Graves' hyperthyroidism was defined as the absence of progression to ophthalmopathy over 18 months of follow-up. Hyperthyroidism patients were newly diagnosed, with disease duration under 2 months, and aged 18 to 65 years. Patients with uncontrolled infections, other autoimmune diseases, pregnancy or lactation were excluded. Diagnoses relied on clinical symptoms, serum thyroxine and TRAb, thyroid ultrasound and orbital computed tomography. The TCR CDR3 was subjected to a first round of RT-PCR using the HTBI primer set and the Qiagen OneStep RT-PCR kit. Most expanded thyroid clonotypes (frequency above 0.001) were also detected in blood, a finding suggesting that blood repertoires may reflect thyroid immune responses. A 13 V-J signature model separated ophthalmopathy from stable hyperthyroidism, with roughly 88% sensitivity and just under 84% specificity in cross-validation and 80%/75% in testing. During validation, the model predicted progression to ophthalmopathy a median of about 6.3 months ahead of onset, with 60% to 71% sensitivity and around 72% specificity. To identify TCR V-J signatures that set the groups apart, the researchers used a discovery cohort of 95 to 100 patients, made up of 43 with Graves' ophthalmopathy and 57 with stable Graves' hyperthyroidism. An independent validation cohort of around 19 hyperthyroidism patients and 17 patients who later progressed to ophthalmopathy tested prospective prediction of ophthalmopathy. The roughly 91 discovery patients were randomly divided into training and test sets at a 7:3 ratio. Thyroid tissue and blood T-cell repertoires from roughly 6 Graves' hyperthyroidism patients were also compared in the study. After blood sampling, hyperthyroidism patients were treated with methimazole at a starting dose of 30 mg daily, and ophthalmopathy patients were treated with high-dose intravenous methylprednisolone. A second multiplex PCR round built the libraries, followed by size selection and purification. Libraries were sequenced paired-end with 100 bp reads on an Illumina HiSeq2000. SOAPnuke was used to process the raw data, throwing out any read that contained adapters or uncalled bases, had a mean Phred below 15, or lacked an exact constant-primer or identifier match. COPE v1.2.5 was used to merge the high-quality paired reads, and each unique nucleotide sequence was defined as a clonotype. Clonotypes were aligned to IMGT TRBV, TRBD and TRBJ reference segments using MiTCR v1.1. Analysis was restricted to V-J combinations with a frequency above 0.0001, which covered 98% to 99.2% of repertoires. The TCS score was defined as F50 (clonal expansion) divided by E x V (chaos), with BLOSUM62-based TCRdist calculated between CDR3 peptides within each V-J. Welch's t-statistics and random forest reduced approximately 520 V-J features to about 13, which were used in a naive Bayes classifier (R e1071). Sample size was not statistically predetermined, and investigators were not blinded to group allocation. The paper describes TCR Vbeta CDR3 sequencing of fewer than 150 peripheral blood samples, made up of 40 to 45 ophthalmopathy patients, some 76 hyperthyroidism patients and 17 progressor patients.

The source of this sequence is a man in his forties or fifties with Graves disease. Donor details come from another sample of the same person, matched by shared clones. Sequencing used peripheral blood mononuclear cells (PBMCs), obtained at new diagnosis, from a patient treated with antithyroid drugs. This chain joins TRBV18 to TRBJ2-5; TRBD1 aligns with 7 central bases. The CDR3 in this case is CASSQGAQETQYF. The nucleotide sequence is TGTGCCAGCTCACAGGGGGCCCAAGAGACCCAGTACTTC. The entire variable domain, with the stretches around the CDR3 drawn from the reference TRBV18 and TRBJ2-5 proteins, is NAGVMQNPRHLVRRRGQEARLRCSPMKGHSHVYWYRQLPEEGLKFMVYLQKENIIDESGMPKERFSAEFPKEGPSILRIQQVVRGDSAAYFCASSQGAQETQYFGPGTRLLVL.